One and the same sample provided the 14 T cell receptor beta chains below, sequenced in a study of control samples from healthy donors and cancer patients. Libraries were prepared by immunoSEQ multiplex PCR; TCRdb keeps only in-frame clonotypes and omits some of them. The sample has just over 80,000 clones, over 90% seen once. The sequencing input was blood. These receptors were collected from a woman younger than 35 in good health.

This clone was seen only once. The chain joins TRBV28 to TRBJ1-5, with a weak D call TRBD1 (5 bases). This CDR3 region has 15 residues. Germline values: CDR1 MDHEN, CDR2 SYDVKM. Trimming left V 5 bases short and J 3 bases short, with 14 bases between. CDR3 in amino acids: CASSPIRGDNQPQHF. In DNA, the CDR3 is TGTGCCAGCAGTCCTATCCGGGGGGACAATCAGCCCCAGCATTTT.

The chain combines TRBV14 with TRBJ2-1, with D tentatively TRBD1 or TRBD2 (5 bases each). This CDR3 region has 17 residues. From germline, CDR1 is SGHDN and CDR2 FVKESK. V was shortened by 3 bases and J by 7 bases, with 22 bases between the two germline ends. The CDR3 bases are TGTGCCAGCAGCCAGGAAACAAAATTGGTATGGGGGAATGAGCAGTTCTTC. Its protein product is CASSQETKLVWGNEQFF.

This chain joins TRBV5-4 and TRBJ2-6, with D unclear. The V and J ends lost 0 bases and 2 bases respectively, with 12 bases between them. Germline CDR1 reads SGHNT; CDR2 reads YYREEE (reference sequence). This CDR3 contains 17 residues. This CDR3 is CASSLAAPIPGANVLTF. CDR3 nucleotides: TGTGCCAGCAGCTTGGCGGCTCCTATCCCTGGGGCCAACGTCCTGACTTTC.

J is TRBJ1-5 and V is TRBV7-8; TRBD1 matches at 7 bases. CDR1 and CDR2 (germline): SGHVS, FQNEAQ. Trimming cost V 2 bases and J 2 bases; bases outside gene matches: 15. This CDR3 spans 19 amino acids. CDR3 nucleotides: TGTGCCAGCAGCTTAACGAACAGGGGTCTGGGGGGTGGCAATCAGCCCCAGCATTTT. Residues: CASSLTNRGLGGGNQPQHF.

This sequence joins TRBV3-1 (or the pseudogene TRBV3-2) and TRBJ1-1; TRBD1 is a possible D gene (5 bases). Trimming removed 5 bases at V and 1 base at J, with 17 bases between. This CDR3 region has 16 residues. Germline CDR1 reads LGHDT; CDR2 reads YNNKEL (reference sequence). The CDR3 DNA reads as TGTGCCAGCAGCAAAGTCACAGGTATCGGGAACACTGAAGCTTTCTTT. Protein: CASSKVTGIGNTEAFF.

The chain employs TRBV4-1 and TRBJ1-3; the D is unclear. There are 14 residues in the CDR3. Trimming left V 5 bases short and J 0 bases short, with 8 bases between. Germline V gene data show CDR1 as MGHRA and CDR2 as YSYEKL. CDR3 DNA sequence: TGCGCCAGCAGCAAGGGAGGCTCTGGAAACACCATATATTTT. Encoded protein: CASSKGGSGNTIYF.

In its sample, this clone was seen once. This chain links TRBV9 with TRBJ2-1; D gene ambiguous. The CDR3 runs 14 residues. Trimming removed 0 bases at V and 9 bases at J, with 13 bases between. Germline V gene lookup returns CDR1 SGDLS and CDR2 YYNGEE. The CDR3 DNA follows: TGTGCCAGCAGCGTAGAAACCGGGTCGGGTGAGCAGTTCTTC. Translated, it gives CASSVETGSGEQFF.

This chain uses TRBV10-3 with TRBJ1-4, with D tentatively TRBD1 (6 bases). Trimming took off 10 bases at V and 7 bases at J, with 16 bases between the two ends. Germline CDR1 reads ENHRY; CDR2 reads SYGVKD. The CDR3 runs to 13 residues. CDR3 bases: TGTGCCAGCAACAGGGTCGAGGGTGAAAAACTGTTTTTT. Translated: CASNRVEGEKLFF.

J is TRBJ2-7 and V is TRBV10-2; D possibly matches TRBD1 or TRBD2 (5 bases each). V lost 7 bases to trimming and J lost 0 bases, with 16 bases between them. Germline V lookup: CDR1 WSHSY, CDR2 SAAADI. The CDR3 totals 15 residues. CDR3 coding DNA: TGCGCCAGCATTCTTCTAGCAGGGAGCTCCTACGAGCAGTACTTC. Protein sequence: CASILLAGSSYEQYF.

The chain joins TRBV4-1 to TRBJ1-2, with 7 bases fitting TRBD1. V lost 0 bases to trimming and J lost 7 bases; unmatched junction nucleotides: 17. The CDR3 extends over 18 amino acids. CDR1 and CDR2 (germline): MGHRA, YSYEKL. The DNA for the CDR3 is TGCGCCAGCAGCCAAGAGGGACGAGGGGGCGCGATATTTGGTGGCTACACCTTC. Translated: CASSQEGRGGAIFGGYTF.

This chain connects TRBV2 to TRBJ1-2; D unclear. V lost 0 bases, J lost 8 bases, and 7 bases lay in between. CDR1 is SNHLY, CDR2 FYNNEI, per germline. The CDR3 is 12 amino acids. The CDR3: CASSEALRGYTF. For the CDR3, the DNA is TGTGCCAGCAGTGAAGCGCTTCGGGGCTACACCTTC.

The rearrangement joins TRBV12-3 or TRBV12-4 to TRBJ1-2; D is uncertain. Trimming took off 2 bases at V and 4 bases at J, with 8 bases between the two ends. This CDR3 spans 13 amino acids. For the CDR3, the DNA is TGTGCCAGCAGTTTATGGGGAAGCTATGGCTACACCTTC. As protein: CASSLWGSYGYTF.

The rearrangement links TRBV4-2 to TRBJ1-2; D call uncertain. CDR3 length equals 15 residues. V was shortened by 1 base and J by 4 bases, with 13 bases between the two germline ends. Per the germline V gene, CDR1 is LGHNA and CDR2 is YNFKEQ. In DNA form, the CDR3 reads TGTGCCAGCAGCCAAGGTCCGGATCTTCTCTATGGCTACACCTTC. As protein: CASSQGPDLLYGYTF.

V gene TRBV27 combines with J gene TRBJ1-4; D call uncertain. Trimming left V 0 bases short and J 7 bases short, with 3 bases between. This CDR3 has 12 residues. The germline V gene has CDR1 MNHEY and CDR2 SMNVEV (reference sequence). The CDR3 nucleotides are TGTGCCAGCAGTTTATCTGGTGAAAAACTGTTTTTT. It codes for CASSLSGEKLFF.